Below, one T cell receptor (beta chain) is given with its context. Its antigen is not known. The CDR3 contains 14 residues. The germline V gene has CDR1 PRHDT and CDR2 FYEKMQ (reference sequence). The trim removed 0 bases at V and 5 bases at J, leaving 0 bases unmatched. The data originate from a study of cytomegalovirus exposure and HLA in healthy donors. PCR employed 60 Vbeta and 13 Jbeta primers. Measured with immunoSEQ multiplex PCR; TCRdb has only the in-frame clones, and not every one. The sample comprises about 50,000 clones, 82% of which are singletons, and 1.6% rests with the top ten. Findings of the study overall: Relative to the approximately 700-donor mean, N-insertions were reportedly fewer in an Asian-associated ancestry cluster in a later analysis. Rare TCR sequences predominated, though certain public TCRs were found in many donors. A later analysis found common viral pathogens apparently linked to several of the most significant clusters.

The receptor's source is a man younger than 45 in good health and CMV-seronegative. Material for sequencing was PBMCs. The chain uses TRBV13 and TRBJ2-7; 11 bases align to TRBD2. CDR3: CASSLGTSGDEQYF. The CDR3 nucleotides are TGTGCCAGCAGCTTAGGGACTAGCGGGGACGAGCAGTACTTC.